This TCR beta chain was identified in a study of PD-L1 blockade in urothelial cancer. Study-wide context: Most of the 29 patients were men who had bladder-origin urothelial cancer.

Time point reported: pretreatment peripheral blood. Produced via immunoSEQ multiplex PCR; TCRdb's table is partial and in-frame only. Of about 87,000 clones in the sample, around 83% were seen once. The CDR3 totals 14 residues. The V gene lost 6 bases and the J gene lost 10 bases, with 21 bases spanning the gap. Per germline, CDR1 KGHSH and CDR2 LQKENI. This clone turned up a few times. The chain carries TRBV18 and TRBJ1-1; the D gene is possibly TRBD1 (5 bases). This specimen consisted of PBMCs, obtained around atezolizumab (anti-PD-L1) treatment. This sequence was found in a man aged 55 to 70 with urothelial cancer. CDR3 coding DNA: TGTGCCAGCTCGGGGCCTGTGCTCAACGGTGTAGCTTTCTTT. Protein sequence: CASSGPVLNGVAFF.